This T cell receptor (beta chain) was sequenced in a study of shared clonotypes between healthy human individuals. Findings and limits, study-wide: Clonotype sharing levels among donors were expected to vary with sequencing depth. In several donors, about 5% of naive CD4 clonotypes appeared in common. Rarefaction showed sorted-subset sequencing was incomplete despite large depth.

Every subset had its genomic DNA shared out evenly among several immunoSEQ plates. Profiled with immunoSEQ multiplex PCR; TCRdb holds only in-frame clones, not every one. The table includes 550,000 to 800,000 clones, about 74% detected once. Comment on this clone: Its antigen is still unknown.

Trimming took 0 bases from V and 3 from J, leaving 10 bases between them. CDR3 length: 15 amino acids. Germline assignment: CDR1 SGHRS and CDR2 YFSETQ. The genes are TRBV5-1 and TRBJ1-5; no reliable D call. The source material was memory CD4+ T cells sorted from blood. The sample's subset: CD45RA-negative fraction. The source is a woman aged 25 to 45 in good health. CDR3 nucleotides: TGCGCCAGCAGCTTGGTGGGCGAGAACAATCAGCCCCAGCATTTT. This gives the protein CASSLVGENNQPQHF.